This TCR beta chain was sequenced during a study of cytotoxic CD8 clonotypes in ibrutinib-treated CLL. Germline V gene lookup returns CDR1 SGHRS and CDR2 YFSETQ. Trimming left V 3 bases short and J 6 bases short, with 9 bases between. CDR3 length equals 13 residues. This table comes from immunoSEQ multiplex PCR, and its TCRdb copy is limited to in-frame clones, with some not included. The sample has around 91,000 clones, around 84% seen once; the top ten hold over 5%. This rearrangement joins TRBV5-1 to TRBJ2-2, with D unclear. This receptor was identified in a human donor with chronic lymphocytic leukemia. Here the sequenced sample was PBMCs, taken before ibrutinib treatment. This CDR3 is CASSYPVAGELFF. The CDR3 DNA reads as TGCGCCAGCAGCTACCCCGTGGCCGGGGAGCTGTTTTTT.